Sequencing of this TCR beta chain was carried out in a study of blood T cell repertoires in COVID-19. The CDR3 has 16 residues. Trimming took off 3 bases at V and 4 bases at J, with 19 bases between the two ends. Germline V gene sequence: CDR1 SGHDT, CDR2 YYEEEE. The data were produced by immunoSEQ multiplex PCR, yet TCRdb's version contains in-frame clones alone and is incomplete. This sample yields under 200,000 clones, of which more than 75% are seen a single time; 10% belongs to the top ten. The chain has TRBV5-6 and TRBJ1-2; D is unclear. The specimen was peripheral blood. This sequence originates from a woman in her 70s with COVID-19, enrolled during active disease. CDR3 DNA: TGTGCCAGCAGCTCCCCTGGGCAGCAGAGTATCTATGGCTACACCTTC. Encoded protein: CASSSPGQQSIYGYTF. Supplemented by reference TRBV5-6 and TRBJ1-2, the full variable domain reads DAGVTQSPTHLIKTRGQQVTLRCSPKSGHDTVSWYQQALGQGPQFIFQYYEEEERQRGNFPDRFSGHQFPNYSSELNVNALLLGDSALYLCASSSPGQQSIYGYTFGSGTRLTVV.